This T cell receptor beta chain originates from a study of blood T cell repertoires in COVID-19. Study summary: Acute and convalescent COVID-19 specimens originated in the United States, Italy and Spain.

Clinical history as reported by participants underpinned cohort assignment. This CDR3 region has 16 residues. Germline-derived CDR1 and CDR2 are MRHNA and SNTAGT. V gave up 0 bases and J gave up 9 bases; unmatched junction bases: 9. As handled by the study authors: Estimation of nucleated cell counts was performed using reference gene primer amplification. The assay was immunoSEQ multiplex PCR, and TCRdb's table has in-frame clones only and misses some. V, J and clone size are those of that table, while D and trimming were read from the DNA. The sample consists of some 210,000 clones, roughly 90% of them appearing once.

The chain carries TRBV6-4 and TRBJ2-1; 9 bases fit TRBD2. Sequenced sample: PBMCs or T cells enriched from blood (not recorded which). This clonotype was obtained from a man aged 18-30 years with acute COVID-19. The CDR3 reads CASSDSLAGDLGEQFF. CDR3 DNA sequence: TGTGCCAGCAGTGACTCATTAGCGGGAGACCTAGGTGAGCAGTTCTTC.